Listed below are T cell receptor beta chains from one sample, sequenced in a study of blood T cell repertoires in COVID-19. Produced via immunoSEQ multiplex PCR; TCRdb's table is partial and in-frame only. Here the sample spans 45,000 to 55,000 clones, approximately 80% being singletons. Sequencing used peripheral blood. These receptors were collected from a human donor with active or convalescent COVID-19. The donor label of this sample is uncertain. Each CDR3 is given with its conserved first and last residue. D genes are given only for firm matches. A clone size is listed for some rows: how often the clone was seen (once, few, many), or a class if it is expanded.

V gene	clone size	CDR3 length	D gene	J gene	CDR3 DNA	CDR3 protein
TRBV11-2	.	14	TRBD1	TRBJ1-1	TGTGCCAGCAGCCGGTTCACTAGACAGGGGGAAGCTTTCTTT	CASSRFTRQGEAFF
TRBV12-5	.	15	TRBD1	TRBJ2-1	TGTGCTAGTGCCACCGGGGACAGGGCAAAAAATGAGCAGTTCTTC	CASATGDRAKNEQFF
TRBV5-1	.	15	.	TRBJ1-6	TGCGCCAGCAGCTATCAGGGCAACTTTAATTCACCCCTCCACTTT	CASSYQGNFNSPLHF
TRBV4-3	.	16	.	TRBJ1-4	TGCGCCAGCAGCCCAAGACGGGATGCAACTAATGAAAAACTGTTTTTT	CASSPRRDATNEKLFF
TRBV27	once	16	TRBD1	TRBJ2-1	TGTGCCAGCGGGACAGGGGTAGCGGATGTCTACAATGAGCAGTTCTTC	CASGTGVADVYNEQFF
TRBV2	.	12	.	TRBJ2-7	TGTGCCAGCAAGGTGGGGCTCTACGAGCAGTACTTC	CASKVGLYEQYF
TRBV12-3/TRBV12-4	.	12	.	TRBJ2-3	TGTGCCAGCAGTTTGCGCGGGGCTACGCAGTATTTT	CASSLRGATQYF
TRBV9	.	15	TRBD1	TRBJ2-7	TGTGCCAGCAGCGGCGAGGGACAGGGTCCCTACGAGCAGTACTTC	CASSGEGQGPYEQYF
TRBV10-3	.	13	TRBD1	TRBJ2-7	TGTGCCATCAGTGAACAGGGGCCCTACGAGCAGTACTTC	CAISEQGPYEQYF
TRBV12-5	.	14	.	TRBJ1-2	TGTGCTAGTGGTTTGCAACCAGGGCTGGGTGGCTACACCTTC	CASGLQPGLGGYTF
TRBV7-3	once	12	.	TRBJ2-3	TGTGCCAGCAGCCTGAGCACAGATACGCAGTATTTT	CASSLSTDTQYF
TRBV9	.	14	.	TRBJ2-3	TGTGCCAGCAGCGTATCACAGGTGAGAGATACGCAGTATTTT	CASSVSQVRDTQYF
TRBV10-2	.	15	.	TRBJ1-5	TGCGCCAGCAGTGAGAGCGACAGAAACAATCAGCCCCAGCATTTT	CASSESDRNNQPQHF
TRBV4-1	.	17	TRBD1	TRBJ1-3	TGCGCCAGCAGCCAAGGGCCGACAGGGAACTCTGGAAACACCATATATTTT	CASSQGPTGNSGNTIYF
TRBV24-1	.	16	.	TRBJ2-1	TGTGCCACCAGTGATCTAGCGCCAGTCTCCTACAATGAGCAGTTCTTC	CATSDLAPVSYNEQFF
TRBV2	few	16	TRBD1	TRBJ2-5	TGTGCCAGCAGTGATCCGGGGACAGGGGCGGAGGAGACCCAGTACTTC	CASSDPGTGAEETQYF
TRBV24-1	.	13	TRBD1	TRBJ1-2	TGTGCCACCAGGGAGGACAGGGGATATGGCTACACCTTC	CATREDRGYGYTF
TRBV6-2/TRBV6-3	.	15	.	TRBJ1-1	TGTGCCAGCAGTTACAGGGAGAGGGGGTCGGATGAAGCTTTCTTT	CASSYRERGSDEAFF
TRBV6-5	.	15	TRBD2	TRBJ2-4	TGTGCCAGCAGTTACTCGGGTAGCGGGAGTTACATTCAGTACTTC	CASSYSGSGSYIQYF
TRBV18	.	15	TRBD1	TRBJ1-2	TGTGCCAGCTCACCACTACCGGGACAGGGGACGGGCTACACCTTC	CASSPLPGQGTGYTF
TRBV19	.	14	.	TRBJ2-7	TGTGCCAGTAGTATAAGAAACCAGGTCGGCGAGCAGTACTTC	CASSIRNQVGEQYF
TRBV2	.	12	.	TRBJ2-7	TGTGCCAGCAGTTATGCGGGATACGAGCAGTACTTC	CASSYAGYEQYF
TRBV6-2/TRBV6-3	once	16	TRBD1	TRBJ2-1	TGTGCCAGCAGCCCTCCGACAGGGGGCCCCTACAATGAGCAGTTCTTC	CASSPPTGGPYNEQFF
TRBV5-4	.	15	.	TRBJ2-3	TGTGCCAGCAGCAACCGGGCCAGCGGCCCAGATACGCAGTATTTT	CASSNRASGPDTQYF
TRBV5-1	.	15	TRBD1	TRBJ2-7	TGCGCCAGCAGAAATCGGGACAGGGGGATCTACGAGCAGTACTTC	CASRNRDRGIYEQYF
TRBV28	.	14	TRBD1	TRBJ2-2	TGTGCCAGCAGCGACAGGGGGCGATCCGGGGAGCTGTTTTTT	CASSDRGRSGELFF
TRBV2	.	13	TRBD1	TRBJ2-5	TGTGCCACAGGGACAGGCTCTCAAGAGACCCAGTACTTC	CATGTGSQETQYF
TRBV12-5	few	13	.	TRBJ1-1	TGTGCTAGTGGTCCCGGGGGGGGGACTGAAGCTTTCTTT	CASGPGGGTEAFF
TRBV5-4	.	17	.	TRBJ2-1	TGTGCCAGCAGCTCCCCGGGACTCCCTGGAACCTACAATGAGCAGTTCTTC	CASSSPGLPGTYNEQFF
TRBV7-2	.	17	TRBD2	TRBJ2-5	TGTGCCAGCAGCCAGGGGTTGGGCGGCGGGGGGCAAGAGACCCAGTACTTC	CASSQGLGGGGQETQYF
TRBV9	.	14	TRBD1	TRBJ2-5	TGTGCCAGCAGCGTCGACAGGGGGCCAGAGACCCAGTACTTC	CASSVDRGPETQYF
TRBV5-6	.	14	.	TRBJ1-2	TGTGCCAGCAGCCCCCCCTACCTCGGCTATGGCTACACCTTC	CASSPPYLGYGYTF
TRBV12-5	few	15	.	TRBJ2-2	TGTGCTAGTGGTTTGGGTAGCGGCAACACCGGGGAGCTGTTTTTT	CASGLGSGNTGELFF
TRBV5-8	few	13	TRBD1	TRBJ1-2	TGTGCCAGCAGCTTGGGACAGGGGGGAGGCTACACCTTC	CASSLGQGGGYTF
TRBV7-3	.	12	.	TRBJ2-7	TGTGCCAGCAGCTTAGCTGGCTCCGAGCAGTACTTC	CASSLAGSEQYF
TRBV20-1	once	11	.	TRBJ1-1	TGCAGTGCTAGTGGGAGGACTGAAGCTTTCTTT	CSASGRTEAFF
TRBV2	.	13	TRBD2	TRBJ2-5	TGTGCCAGCATGCGGGAGGGCCCCGAGACCCAGTACTTC	CASMREGPETQYF
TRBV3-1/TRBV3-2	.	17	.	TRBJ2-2	TGTGCCAGCAGCCAAGATGGTCGCGGACAGAACACCGGGGAGCTGTTTTTT	CASSQDGRGQNTGELFF
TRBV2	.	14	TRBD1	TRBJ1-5	TGTGCCAGCAGAGAGACAGGGGAAGGTCAGCCCCAGCATTTT	CASRETGEGQPQHF
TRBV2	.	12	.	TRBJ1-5	TGTGCCAGCAGTGCAAGCAATCAGCCCCAGCATTTT	CASSASNQPQHF
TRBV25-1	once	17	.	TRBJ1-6	TGTGCCAGCGGGGCCACTTCAACTGGCTCCTATAATTCACCCCTCCACTTT	CASGATSTGSYNSPLHF
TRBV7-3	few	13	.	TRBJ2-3	TGTGCCAGCAGCCCAAGCGGCAGGGATACGCAGTATTTT	CASSPSGRDTQYF
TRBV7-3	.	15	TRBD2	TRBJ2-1	TGTGCCAGCAGCTCGAGACTAGCGGGAGCTTCCGAGCAGTTCTTC	CASSSRLAGASEQFF
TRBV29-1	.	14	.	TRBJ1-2	TGCAGCGTTGAAATGCAGGGGCCTTACTATGGCTACACCTTC	CSVEMQGPYYGYTF
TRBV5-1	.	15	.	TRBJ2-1	TGCGCCAGCAGCTCCGGGACAAGAACAATGATGGCGCAGTTCTTC	CASSSGTRTMMAQFF
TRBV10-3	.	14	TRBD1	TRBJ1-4	TGTGCCATCAGTGATAGGGGGCAGGGTGAAAAACTGTTTTTT	CAISDRGQGEKLFF
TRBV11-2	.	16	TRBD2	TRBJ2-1	TGTGCCAGCAGCTCTAGTTCCGGGACTAGCGTTCAAGAGCAGTTCTTC	CASSSSSGTSVQEQFF
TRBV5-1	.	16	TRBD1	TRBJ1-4	TGCGCCAGCAGCGCCGGGACAGGGGGCGGTGGTGAAAAACTGTTTTTT	CASSAGTGGGGEKLFF
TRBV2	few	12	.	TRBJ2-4	TGTGCCGGGGGGGGCACCAAAAACATTCAGTACTTC	CAGGGTKNIQYF
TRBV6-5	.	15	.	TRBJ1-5	TGTGCCAGCAGTAGGGCGGGGAATAGCAATCAGCCCCAGCATTTT	CASSRAGNSNQPQHF
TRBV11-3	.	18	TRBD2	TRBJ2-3	TGTGCCAGCAGCTACTCTAGCGGGAGTTGGGCTGGCACAGATACGCAGTATTTT	CASSYSSGSWAGTDTQYF
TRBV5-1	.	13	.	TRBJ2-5	TGCGCCAGCTGGCAACAGTACCAAGAGACCCAGTACTTC	CASWQQYQETQYF
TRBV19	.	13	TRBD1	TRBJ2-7	TGTGCCAGTGGACAGGGTCCGGTTACCGAGCAGTACTTC	CASGQGPVTEQYF
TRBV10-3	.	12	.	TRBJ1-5	TGTGCCAGCTCGACAGGCAATCAGCCCCAGCATTTT	CASSTGNQPQHF
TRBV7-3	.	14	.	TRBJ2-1	TGTGCCAGCAGCCGAATGTCAGGGGCTAATGAGCAGTTCTTC	CASSRMSGANEQFF
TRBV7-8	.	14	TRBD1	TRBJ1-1	TGTGCCAGCAGCTCCGGGACAGGGTCGGCTGAAGCTTTCTTT	CASSSGTGSAEAFF
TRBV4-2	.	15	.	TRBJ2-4	TGTGCCAGCAGCCAAGATAGGCAGGTAATGAACATTCAGTACTTC	CASSQDRQVMNIQYF
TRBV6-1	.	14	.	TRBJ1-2	TGTGCCAGCAGTGAAGGCCCGGTACTCTATGGCTACACCTTC	CASSEGPVLYGYTF
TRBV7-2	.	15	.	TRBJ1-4	TGTGCCAGCAGCTTAGGAGACAGAGATAATGAAAAACTGTTTTTT	CASSLGDRDNEKLFF
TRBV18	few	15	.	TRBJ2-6	TGTGCCAGCTCACCTCTAAGCTCTGGGGCCAACGTCCTGACTTTC	CASSPLSSGANVLTF